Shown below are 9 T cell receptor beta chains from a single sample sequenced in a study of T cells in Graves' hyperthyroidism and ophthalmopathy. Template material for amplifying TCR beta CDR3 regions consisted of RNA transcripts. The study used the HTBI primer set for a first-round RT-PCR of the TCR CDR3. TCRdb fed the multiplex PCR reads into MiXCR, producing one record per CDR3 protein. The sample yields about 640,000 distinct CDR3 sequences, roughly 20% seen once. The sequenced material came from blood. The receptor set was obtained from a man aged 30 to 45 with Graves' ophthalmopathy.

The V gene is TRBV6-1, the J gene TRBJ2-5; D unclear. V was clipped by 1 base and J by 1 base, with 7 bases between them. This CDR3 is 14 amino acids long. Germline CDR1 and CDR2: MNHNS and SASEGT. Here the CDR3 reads CASSEDTIQETQYF. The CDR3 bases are TGTGCCAGCAGTGAAGATACAATCCAAGAGACCCAGTACTTC.

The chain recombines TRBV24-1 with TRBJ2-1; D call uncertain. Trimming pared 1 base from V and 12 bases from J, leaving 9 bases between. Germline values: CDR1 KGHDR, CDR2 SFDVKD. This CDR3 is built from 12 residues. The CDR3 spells CATSDFRSRQFF. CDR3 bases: TGTGCCACCAGTGATTTCCGCTCGAGGCAGTTCTTC.

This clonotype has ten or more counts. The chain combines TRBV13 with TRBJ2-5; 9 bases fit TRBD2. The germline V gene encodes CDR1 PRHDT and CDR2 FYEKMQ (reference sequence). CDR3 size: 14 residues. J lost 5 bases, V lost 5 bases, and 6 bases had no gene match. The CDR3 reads CASSMAGGVETQYF. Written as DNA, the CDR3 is TGTGCCAGCAGCATGGCGGGAGGGGTGGAGACCCAGTACTTC.

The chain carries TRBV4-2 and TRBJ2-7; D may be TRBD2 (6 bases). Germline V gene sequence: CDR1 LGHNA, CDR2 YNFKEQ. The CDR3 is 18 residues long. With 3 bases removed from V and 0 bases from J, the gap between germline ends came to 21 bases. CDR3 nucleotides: TGTGCCAGCAGCCACCGGCTTGTTTTCGAGCGGGTCTCCTACGAGCAGTACTTC. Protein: CASSHRLVFERVSYEQYF.

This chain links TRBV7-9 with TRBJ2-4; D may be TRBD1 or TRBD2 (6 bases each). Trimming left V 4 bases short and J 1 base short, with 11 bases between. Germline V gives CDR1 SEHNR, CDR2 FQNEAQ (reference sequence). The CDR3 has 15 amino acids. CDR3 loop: CASSSIGGAKNIQYF. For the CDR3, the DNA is TGTGCCAGCAGCTCCATAGGGGGGGCCAAAAACATTCAGTACTTC.

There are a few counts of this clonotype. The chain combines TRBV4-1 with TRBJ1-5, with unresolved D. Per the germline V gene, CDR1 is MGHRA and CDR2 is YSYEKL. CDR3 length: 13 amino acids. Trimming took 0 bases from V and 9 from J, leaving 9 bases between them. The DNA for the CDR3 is TGCGCCAGCAGCCAAGATTCGGGCAGGCCCCAGCATTTT. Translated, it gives CASSQDSGRPQHF.

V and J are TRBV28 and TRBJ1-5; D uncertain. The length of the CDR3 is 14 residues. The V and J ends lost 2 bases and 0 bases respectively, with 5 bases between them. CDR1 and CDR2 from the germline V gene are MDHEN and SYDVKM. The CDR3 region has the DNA TGTGCCAGCAGTTTAAGGGTTAGCAATCAGCCCCAGCATTTT. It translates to CASSLRVSNQPQHF.

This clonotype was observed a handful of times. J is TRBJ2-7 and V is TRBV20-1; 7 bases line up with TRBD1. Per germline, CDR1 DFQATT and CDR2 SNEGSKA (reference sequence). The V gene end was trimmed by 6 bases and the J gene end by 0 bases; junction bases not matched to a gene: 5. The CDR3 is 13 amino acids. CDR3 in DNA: TGCAGTGCACAGGGGTCTTACTCCTACGAGCAGTACTTC. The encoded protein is CSAQGSYSYEQYF.

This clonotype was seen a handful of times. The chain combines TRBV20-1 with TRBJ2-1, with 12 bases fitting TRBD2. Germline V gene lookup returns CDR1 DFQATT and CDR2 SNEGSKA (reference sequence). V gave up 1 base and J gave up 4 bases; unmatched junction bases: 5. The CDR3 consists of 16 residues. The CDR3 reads CSARGTSGTTYNEQFF. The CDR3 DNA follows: TGCAGTGCTAGAGGGACTAGCGGGACCACTTACAATGAGCAGTTCTTC.